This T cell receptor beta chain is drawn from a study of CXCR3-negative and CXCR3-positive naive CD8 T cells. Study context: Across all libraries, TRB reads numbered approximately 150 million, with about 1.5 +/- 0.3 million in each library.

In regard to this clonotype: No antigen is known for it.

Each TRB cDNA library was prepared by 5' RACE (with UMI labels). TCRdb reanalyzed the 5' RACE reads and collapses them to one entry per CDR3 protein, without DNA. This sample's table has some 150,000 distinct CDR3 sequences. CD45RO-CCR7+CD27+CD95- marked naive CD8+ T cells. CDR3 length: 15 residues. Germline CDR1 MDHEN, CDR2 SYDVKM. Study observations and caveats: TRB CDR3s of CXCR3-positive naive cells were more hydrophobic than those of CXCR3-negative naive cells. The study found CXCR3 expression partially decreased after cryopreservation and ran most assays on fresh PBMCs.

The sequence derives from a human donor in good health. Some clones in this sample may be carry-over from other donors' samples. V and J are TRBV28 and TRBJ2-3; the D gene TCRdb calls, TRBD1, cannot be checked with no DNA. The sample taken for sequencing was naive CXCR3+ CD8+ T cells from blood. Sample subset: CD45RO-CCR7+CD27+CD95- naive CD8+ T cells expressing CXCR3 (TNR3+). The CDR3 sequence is CASSPTGIGAYTQYF.